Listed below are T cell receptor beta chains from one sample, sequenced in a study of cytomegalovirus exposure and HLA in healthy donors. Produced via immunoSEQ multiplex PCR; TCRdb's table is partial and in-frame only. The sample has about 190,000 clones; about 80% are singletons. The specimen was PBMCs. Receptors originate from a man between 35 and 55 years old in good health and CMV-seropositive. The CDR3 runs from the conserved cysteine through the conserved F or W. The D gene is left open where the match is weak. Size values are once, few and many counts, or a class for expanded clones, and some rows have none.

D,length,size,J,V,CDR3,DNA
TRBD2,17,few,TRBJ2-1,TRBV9,CASSVGLAQRSYNEQFF,TGTGCCAGCAGCGTAGGACTAGCGCAAAGGTCCTACAATGAGCAGTTCTTC
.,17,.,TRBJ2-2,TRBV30,CATGPVRGYANTGELFF,TGTGCCACCGGGCCGGTCAGGGGATACGCGAACACCGGGGAGCTGTTTTTT
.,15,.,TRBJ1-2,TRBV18,CASSPPGHSNYGYTF,TGTGCCAGCTCACCACCGGGGCATTCTAACTATGGCTACACCTTC
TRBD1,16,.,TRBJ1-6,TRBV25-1,CASSDPGQGADSPLHF,TGTGCCAGCAGTGACCCCGGACAGGGGGCGGATTCACCCCTCCACTTT
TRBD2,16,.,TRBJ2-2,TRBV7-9,CASSPWTSLNTGELFF,TGTGCCAGCAGCCCCTGGACTAGTTTGAACACCGGGGAGCTGTTTTTT
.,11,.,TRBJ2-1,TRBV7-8,CASSRDNEQFF,TGTGCCAGCAGCCGCGACAATGAGCAGTTCTTC
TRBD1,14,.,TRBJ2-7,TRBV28,CASSAPGQFYEQYF,TGTGCCAGCAGTGCACCGGGACAGTTCTACGAGCAGTACTTC
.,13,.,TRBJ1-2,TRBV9,CASSASGSHGYTF,TGTGCCAGCAGCGCCTCAGGGTCCCATGGCTACACCTTC
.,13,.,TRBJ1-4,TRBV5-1,CASSVRRYEKLFF,TGCGCCAGCAGCGTGCGGCGGTATGAAAAACTGTTTTTT
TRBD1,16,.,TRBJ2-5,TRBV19,CASSNDRGVLQETQYF,TGTGCCAGTAGTAACGACAGGGGAGTTTTACAAGAGACCCAGTACTTC
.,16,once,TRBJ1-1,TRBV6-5,CASSLLRTARGTEAFF,TGTGCCAGCAGTTTACTTCGAACCGCCCGGGGCACTGAAGCTTTCTTT
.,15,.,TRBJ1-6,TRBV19,CASRLRDSQTSPLHF,TGTGCCAGTAGGCTTCGGGACTCTCAAACTTCACCCCTCCACTTT
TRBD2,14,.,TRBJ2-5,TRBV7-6,CASSSQRGKETQYF,TGTGCCAGCAGCTCCCAGCGGGGGAAAGAGACCCAGTACTTC
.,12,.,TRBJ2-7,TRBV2,CASKETPYEQYF,TGTGCCAGCAAGGAGACCCCGTACGAGCAGTACTTC
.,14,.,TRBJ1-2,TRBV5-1,CASSLVSANYGYTF,TGCGCCAGCAGCTTGGTGTCAGCTAACTATGGCTACACCTTC
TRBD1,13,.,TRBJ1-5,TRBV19,CASGTGEYKPQHF,TGTGCCAGTGGTACAGGGGAATATAAGCCCCAGCATTTT
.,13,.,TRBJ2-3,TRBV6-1,CASRDSSTDTQYF,TGTGCCAGCAGGGACAGTAGCACAGATACGCAGTATTTT
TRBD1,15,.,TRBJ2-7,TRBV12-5,CASGLVGNRGREQYF,TGTGCTAGTGGTTTGGTAGGGAACAGGGGACGCGAGCAGTACTTC
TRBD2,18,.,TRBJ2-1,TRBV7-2,CASSLGTSGASSYNEQFF,TGTGCCAGCAGCTTAGGGACTAGCGGGGCAAGCTCCTACAATGAGCAGTTCTTC
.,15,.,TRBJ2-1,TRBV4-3,CASSQDVAAYNEQFF,TGCGCCAGCAGCCAAGATGTCGCGGCTTACAATGAGCAGTTCTTC
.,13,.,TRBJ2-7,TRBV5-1,CASSLEQPYEQYF,TGCGCCAGCAGCTTGGAACAGCCTTACGAGCAGTACTTC
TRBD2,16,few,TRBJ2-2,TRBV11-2,CASSQLLAGDGGELFF,TGTGCCAGCAGCCAGCTACTAGCGGGAGATGGAGGGGAGCTGTTTTTT
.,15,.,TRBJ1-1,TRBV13,CASSLGATVDTEAFF,TGTGCCAGCAGCTTAGGCGCGACAGTAGACACTGAAGCTTTCTTT
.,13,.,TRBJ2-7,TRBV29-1,CSVEGVGGYEQYF,TGCAGCGTTGAAGGTGTAGGGGGCTACGAGCAGTACTTC
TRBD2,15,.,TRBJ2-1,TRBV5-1,CASSSAGGSYNEQFF,TGCGCCAGCAGCTCTGCGGGGGGCTCCTACAATGAGCAGTTCTTC
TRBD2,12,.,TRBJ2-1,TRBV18,CASSPGGYEQFF,TGTGCCAGCTCCCCGGGGGGATATGAGCAGTTCTTC
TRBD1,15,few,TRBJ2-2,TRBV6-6,CASRGTGPNTGELFF,TGTGCCAGCAGGGGGACAGGGCCGAACACCGGGGAGCTGTTTTTT
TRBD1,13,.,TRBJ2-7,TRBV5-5,CASSLGSTGMSYF,TGTGCCAGCAGCTTGGGGTCGACAGGGATGTCGTACTTC
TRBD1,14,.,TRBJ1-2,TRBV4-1,CASSQHRTGWSYTF,TGCGCCAGCAGCCAACATAGGACAGGGTGGAGCTACACCTTC
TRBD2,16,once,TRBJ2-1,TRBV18,CASSPAPSGRASEQFF,TGTGCCAGCTCACCCGCCCCTAGCGGGAGGGCCAGTGAGCAGTTCTTC
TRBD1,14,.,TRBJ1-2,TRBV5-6,CASSWDRVNYGYTF,TGTGCCAGCAGCTGGGACAGGGTCAACTATGGCTACACCTTC